The rows below give T cell receptor beta chains drawn from one sample of a study of CD8 T cells in ankylosing spondylitis. TCRdb independently ran MiXCR on the 5' RACE reads; one entry per CDR3 protein. In the table there are around 330,000 distinct CDR3 sequences, more than 9% of which are singletons. The sequencing sample was made of blood, either unsorted or a sorted T cell fraction (not recorded which). These receptors were obtained from a female donor with ankylosing spondylitis or in good health (not recorded which). The CDR3 runs from the conserved cysteine through the conserved F or W. D genes are given only for firm matches. Size values are once, few and many counts, or a class for expanded clones, and some rows have none.

>NA|TRBV7-9|TRBJ2-7|NA
TGTGCCAGCGGCTTACGCGAGGGGGGCTCCTACGAGCAGTACTTC
CASGLREGGSYEQYF
>NA|TRBV20-1|TRBJ1-1|many
TGCAGTCTATATAGGACCATGAACACTGAAGCTTTCTTT
CSLYRTMNTEAFF
>TRBD2|TRBV5-1|TRBJ2-5|few
TGCGCCAGCAGCTTGCGCGCGGGGGGAGAAGAGACCCAGTACTTC
CASSLRAGGEETQYF
>NA|TRBV20-1|TRBJ1-2|many
TGCAGTGCTAGATCAGGGGAAGGTGGCTACACCTTC
CSARSGEGGYTF
>NA|TRBV20-1|TRBJ1-2|few
TGCAGTGCCTCTCGGGGCGCCGCTAACTATGGCTACACCTTC
CSASRGAANYGYTF
>NA|TRBV6-1|TRBJ1-6|NA
TGTGCCAGCAGGGAAGTAGGGGATTCACCCCTCCACTTT
CASREVGDSPLHF
>NA|TRBV4-1|TRBJ2-2|many
TGCGCCAGCAGCTACCGACTTCAGGGGACCGGGGAGCTGTTTTTT
CASSYRLQGTGELFF
>NA|TRBV5-1|TRBJ1-1|many
TGCGCCAGCAGCTACCGAACGACGGAGCTGGGAGCTTTCTTT
CASSYRTTELGAFF
>NA|TRBV19|TRBJ1-5|many
TGTGCCAGTAGTAGCTACAAGGATCAGCCCCAGCATTTT
CASSSYKDQPQHF
>NA|TRBV15|TRBJ1-2|NA
TGTGCCACCAGCAGAGATCTTAGCTACACCTTC
CATSRDLSYTF